This T cell receptor (beta chain) was identified in a study of T cells in Graves' hyperthyroidism and ophthalmopathy. The CDR3 sequence is 15 residues long. Germline lookup yields CDR1 ENHRY and CDR2 SYGVKD. The V gene lost 3 bases and the J gene lost 3 bases, with 13 bases spanning the gap. TCR beta CDR3 sequences were amplified from RNA transcripts. TCR CDR3 regions were first amplified by RT-PCR with HTBI primers. TCRdb redid the calling of the multiplex PCR reads with MiXCR, one entry per CDR3 protein. The sample carries about 400,000 distinct CDR3 sequences, under 15% recorded once. At least ten counts were recorded for this clonotype.

The source material was blood. The source of this sequence is a woman aged 30 to 39 with Graves' hyperthyroidism. The gene calls are TRBV10-3 and TRBJ2-3, with D possibly matching TRBD2 (5 bases). The CDR3 protein is CAISDSAIATDTQYF. In DNA, the CDR3 is TGTGCCATCAGTGATAGTGCGATAGCGACAGATACGCAGTATTTT.